Following are 20 T cell receptor beta chains from one sample sequenced in a study of control samples from healthy donors and cancer patients. The data were produced by immunoSEQ multiplex PCR, yet TCRdb's version contains in-frame clones alone and is incomplete. The table lists about 79,000 clones, 93% of them singletons. The specimen was PBMCs. Source of these receptors: a woman aged 40 to 49 with lung cancer.

The V gene is TRBV7-2, the J gene TRBJ2-3; the match to TRBD2 covers 11 bases. The J segment lost 2 bases and the V segment lost 5 bases, leaving 9 bases of the junction unmatched. CDR3 length: 17 residues. Looked up from germline, CDR1 is SGHTA and CDR2 is FQGNSA. The CDR3 sequence is CASSHPSGGIITDTQYF. The CDR3 DNA sequence: TGTGCCAGCAGCCATCCTAGCGGGGGGATCATCACAGATACGCAGTATTTT.

The V call is TRBV2, the J call TRBJ1-2; 10 bases map to TRBD1. The V and J ends lost 6 bases and 2 bases, in that order; junction bases with no gene match: 6. The CDR3 length is 15 residues. Germline V CDR1 and CDR2: SNHLY, FYNNEI. The CDR3 DNA is TGTGCCAGCAGCCAGACAGGGGGCGGGAACTATGGCTACACCTTC. This gives the protein CASSQTGGGNYGYTF.

The chain recombines TRBV27 with TRBJ2-5; 9 bases are shared with TRBD1. The trim removed 5 bases at V and 2 bases at J, leaving 12 bases unmatched. From germline, CDR1 is MNHEY and CDR2 SMNVEV (reference sequence). CDR3 length: 17 residues. The CDR3 DNA sequence: TGTGCCAGCAGTCGCAAACCGGGACAGGGTATTCAAGAGACCCAGTACTTC. It codes for CASSRKPGQGIQETQYF.

V usage is TRBV5-5 and J usage is TRBJ1-1, with TRBD1 matching over 10 bases. The CDR3 has 13 amino acids. The V gene end was trimmed by 5 bases and the J gene end by 4 bases; junction bases not matched to a gene: 2. The germline V gene has CDR1 SGHKS and CDR2 YYEKEE (reference sequence). CDR3 bases: TGTGCCAGCAGTTGGGACAGGGGCACTGAAGCTTTCTTT. This gives the protein CASSWDRGTEAFF.

The chain employs TRBV9 and TRBJ2-7; perhaps TRBD1 as D (6 bases). The CDR3 is 15 amino acids. V was shortened by 0 bases and J by 0 bases, with 10 bases between the two germline ends. The germline CDR1 and CDR2 sequences are SGDLS and YYNGEE. CDR3 region: CASSVDQGISYEQYF. The CDR3 DNA reads TGTGCCAGCAGCGTAGACCAGGGGATCTCCTACGAGCAGTACTTC.

The gene calls are TRBV3-1 (or the pseudogene TRBV3-2) and TRBJ2-5, with a possible D match to TRBD1 (6 bases). V gave up 1 base and J gave up 5 bases, with 14 bases separating them. The CDR3 consists of 15 residues. The germline V gene has CDR1 LGHDT and CDR2 YNNKEL (reference sequence). The DNA of the CDR3 is TGTGCCAGCAGCCAAGGGACAGTTCCCGGGGAGACCCAGTACTTC. It encodes CASSQGTVPGETQYF.

This chain links TRBV4-1 with TRBJ2-1; tentative D call: TRBD2 (6 bases). The V gene lost 5 bases and the J gene lost 6 bases, with 11 bases spanning the gap. The length of the CDR3 is 13 residues. Germline V gene lookup returns CDR1 MGHRA and CDR2 YSYEKL. CDR3 amino acids: CASSDGTSNEQFF. The CDR3 bases are TGCGCCAGCAGCGACGGGACTTCCAATGAGCAGTTCTTC.

This rearrangement joins TRBV19 to TRBJ1-1, with D unresolved. There are 11 residues in the CDR3. Germline CDR1 reads LNHDA; CDR2 reads SQIVND (reference sequence). Between the trimmed V and J ends, which lost 5 bases and 7 bases, there was a span of 8 bases. The CDR3 reads CASSFSDEAFF. The CDR3 nucleotides read TGTGCCAGTAGTTTCAGCGATGAAGCTTTCTTT. Full variable domain (rest looked up from reference TRBV19 and TRBJ1-1): DGGITQSPKYLFRKEGQNVTLSCEQNLNHDAMYWYRQDPGQGLRLIYYSQIVNDFQKGDIAEGYSVSREKKESFPLTVTSAQKNPTAFYLCASSFSDEAFFGQGTRLTVV.

This chain joins TRBV19 and TRBJ1-5; 11 bases fit TRBD1. V was clipped by 5 bases and J by 2 bases; unmatched bases: 8. Germline loops: CDR1 LNHDA, CDR2 SQIVND (reference sequence). The CDR3 runs to 17 residues. CDR3 nucleotide sequence: TGTGCCAGTAGTTCAAGGACAGGGGGCATGGGCAATCAGCCCCAGCATTTT. Protein: CASSSRTGGMGNQPQHF.

The gene calls are TRBV5-4 and TRBJ1-2; 8 positions match TRBD1. V shed 3 bases and J 5 bases; nucleotides not matched to a gene: 15. The CDR3 extends over 17 amino acids. CDR1 is SGHNT and CDR2 is YYREEE in the germline V gene (reference sequence). CDR3 protein: CASSSRPTGEEGYGYTF. The CDR3 DNA reads as TGTGCCAGCAGCTCTCGACCGACAGGGGAAGAGGGGTATGGCTACACCTTC.

V is TRBV5-6 and J is TRBJ1-5; D call uncertain. Germline V gene data show CDR1 as SGHDT and CDR2 as YYEEEE. The CDR3 covers 13 residues. V was clipped by 4 bases and J by 6 bases, with 11 bases between them. The CDR3 region is CASSPHLGQPQHF. Written as DNA, the CDR3 is TGTGCCAGCAGCCCACATCTGGGTCAGCCCCAGCATTTT.

This rearrangement joins TRBV6-1 to TRBJ1-2, with D perhaps matching TRBD1 (6 bases). Trimming took 2 bases from V and 0 from J, leaving 10 bases between them. CDR1 is MNHNS and CDR2 is SASEGT in the germline V gene. The CDR3 is made up of 15 amino acids. CDR3 region: CASSELGGSNYGYTF. CDR3 bases: TGTGCCAGCAGTGAATTAGGGGGATCTAACTATGGCTACACCTTC.

The chain carries TRBV24-1 and TRBJ2-1; D is possibly TRBD2 (6 bases). Germline V gives CDR1 KGHDR, CDR2 SFDVKD. The ends were cut back, 4 bases at V and 1 base at J, with 16 bases in the middle. The CDR3 sequence is 17 residues long. The CDR3 bases are TGTGCCACCAGTGAACCGACGACTAGACCTTCCTACAATGAGCAGTTCTTC. This encodes CATSEPTTRPSYNEQFF.

This chain joins TRBV15 and TRBJ1-2; maybe TRBD1 (5 bases). Per the germline V gene, CDR1 is LNHNV and CDR2 is YYDKDF (reference sequence). V was pared by 5 bases and J by 7 bases, with 20 bases between. The CDR3 spans 15 residues. The CDR3 protein is CATSGSFGGTRGYTF. Written as DNA, the CDR3 is TGTGCCACCAGCGGAAGTTTCGGGGGTACTCGTGGCTACACCTTC.

The chain uses TRBV5-8 and TRBJ1-1; D is undetermined. This CDR3 has 13 amino acids. Germline V gives CDR1 SGHTS, CDR2 YDEGEE. Trimming stripped 5 bases from V and 7 bases from J, with 15 bases between. CDR3 in DNA: TGTGCCAGCAGTGAGCTGGGTTGGGGTGAAGCTTTCTTT. Translation gives CASSELGWGEAFF.

This sequence joins TRBV6-5 and TRBJ1-2, with D possibly TRBD1 on 5 matching bases. The V gene lost 7 bases and the J gene lost 7 bases, with 22 bases spanning the gap. Germline CDR1 is MNHEY and CDR2 is SVGAGI. The CDR3 totals 15 residues. CDR3 DNA: TGTGCCAGCACTCGTCTTAACTTCGAGCAGGGTGGCTACACCTTC. Translating gives CASTRLNFEQGGYTF.

This rearrangement joins TRBV4-1 to TRBJ1-5; no clear D. V lost 1 base and J lost 2, with 9 bases in between. Germline CDR1 is MGHRA and CDR2 is YSYEKL. CDR3 length: 15 amino acids. Here the CDR3 DNA reads TGCGCCAGCAGCCAAGTTCGGCGGGGCAATCAGCCCCAGCATTTT. It specifies CASSQVRRGNQPQHF.

This chain links TRBV29-1 with TRBJ2-2; no reliable D call. The CDR3 contains 15 residues. The germline V gene has CDR1 SQVTM and CDR2 ANQGSEA. V gave up 2 bases and J gave up 6 bases, with 16 bases separating them. The CDR3 DNA reads TGCAGCGTTGAAAGGCAAGGTCACTCGGCCGGGGAGCTGTTTTTT. This translates into CSVERQGHSAGELFF.

The chain couples TRBV30 to TRBJ1-3; D gene unclear. The V gene lost 1 base and the J gene lost 4 bases, with 2 bases spanning the gap. CDR3 length: 11 amino acids. The germline CDR1 and CDR2 sequences are GTSNPN and SVGIG (reference sequence). This CDR3 reads CAWSAGNTIYF. The CDR3 bases are TGTGCCTGGAGTGCAGGAAACACCATATATTTT. Full variable domain (missing parts from reference TRBV30 and TRBJ1-3): SQTIHQWPATLVQPVGSPLSLECTVEGTSNPNLYWYRQAAGRGLQLLFYSVGIGQISSEVPQNLSASRPQDRQFILSSKKLLLSDSGFYLCAWSAGNTIYFGEGSWLTVV.

V and J are TRBV2 and TRBJ2-3; TRBD1 might be the D (5 bases). In germline, CDR1 is SNHLY, CDR2 FYNNEI. Trimming left V 6 bases short and J 4 bases short, with 14 bases between. CDR3 length equals 14 residues. CDR3 region: CASRTPKGPDTQYF. For the CDR3, the DNA is TGTGCCAGCAGGACCCCCAAGGGGCCAGATACGCAGTATTTT.